This T cell receptor (beta chain) was identified in a study of blood T cell repertoires in COVID-19. As originally analysed: Amplification with reference gene primers provided the estimates of nucleated cell counts. The table came from immunoSEQ multiplex PCR; TCRdb's copy has only in-frame clones and leaves some out. That table furnishes V, J and clone size, whereas the DNA furnished D and trimming. This sample has approximately 150,000 clones, with approximately 87% found just once. V was pared by 6 bases and J by 8 bases, with 11 bases of the junction left unmatched. The CDR3 runs to 15 residues. Germline V lookup: CDR1 SGHTA, CDR2 FQGNSA.

The rearrangement uses TRBV7-2 and TRBJ1-3; 9 nucleotides match TRBD1. Sequencing was performed on peripheral blood. The TCR comes from a woman in her seventies with acute or convalescent COVID-19. For the CDR3, the DNA is TGTGCCAGCAGTTACCGACAGGGGGTTTTAGACACCATATATTTT. It is translated as CASSYRQGVLDTIYF.